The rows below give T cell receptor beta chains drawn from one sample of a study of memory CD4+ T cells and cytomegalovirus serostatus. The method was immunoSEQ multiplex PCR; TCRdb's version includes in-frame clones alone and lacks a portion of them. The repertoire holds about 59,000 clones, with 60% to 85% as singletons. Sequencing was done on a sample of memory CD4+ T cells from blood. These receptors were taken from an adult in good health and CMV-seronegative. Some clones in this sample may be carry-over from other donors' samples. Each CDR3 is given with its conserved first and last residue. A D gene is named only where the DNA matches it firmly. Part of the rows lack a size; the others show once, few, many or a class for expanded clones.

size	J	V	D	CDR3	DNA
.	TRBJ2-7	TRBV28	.	CASGINRGYSEQYF	TGTGCCAGCGGAATCAATCGGGGCTATTCCGAGCAGTACTTC
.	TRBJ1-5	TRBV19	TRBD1	CASSIRQGVSNQPQHF	TGTGCCAGTAGTATTCGACAGGGAGTAAGCAATCAGCCCCAGCATTTT
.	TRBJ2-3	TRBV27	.	CASSSHRERGTDTQYF	TGTGCCAGCAGTTCCCACAGGGAGAGAGGCACAGATACGCAGTATTTT
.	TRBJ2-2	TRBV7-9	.	CASRSSGGTGELFF	TGTGCCAGCAGGAGTAGTGGGGGAACCGGGGAGCTGTTTTTT
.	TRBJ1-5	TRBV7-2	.	CASSPQGWGQPQHF	TGTGCCAGCAGCCCACAGGGTTGGGGTCAGCCCCAGCATTTT
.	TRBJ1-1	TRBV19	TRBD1	CATTDRGNTEAFF	TGTGCCACAACGGACAGGGGAAACACTGAAGCTTTCTTT
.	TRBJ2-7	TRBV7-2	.	CASSSPSTGSYEQYF	TGTGCCAGCAGCTCCCCTTCGACAGGCTCCTACGAGCAGTACTTC
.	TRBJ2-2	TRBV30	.	CARTDGGTAFPLGLFF	TGTGCTCGGACGGACGGCGGGACAGCCTTTCCTCTCGGGCTGTTTTTT
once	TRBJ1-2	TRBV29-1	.	CSVEVDYGYTF	TGCAGCGTTGAGGTTGACTATGGCTACACCTTC
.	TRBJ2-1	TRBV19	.	CASSIDGQGPYNEQFF	TGTGCCAGTAGTATAGATGGGCAGGGACCCTACAATGAGCAGTTCTTC
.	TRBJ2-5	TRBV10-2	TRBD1	CASSEHGTGGIETQYF	TGCGCCAGCAGTGAGCACGGGACAGGGGGCATAGAGACCCAGTACTTC
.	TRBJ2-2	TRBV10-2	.	CASAFPKAVRPGELFF	TGCGCCAGCGCCTTTCCCAAGGCAGTACGGCCCGGGGAGCTGTTTTTT
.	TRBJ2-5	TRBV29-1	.	CSVESGAGEQYF	TGCAGCGTTGAATCGGGGGCGGGTGAGCAGTACTTC
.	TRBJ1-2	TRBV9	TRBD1	CASSVGLQGADGYTF	TGTGCCAGCAGCGTAGGTTTGCAGGGGGCGGATGGCTACACCTTC
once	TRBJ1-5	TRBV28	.	CASSSPTGPFKPQHF	TGTGCCAGCAGTTCCCCGACAGGCCCCTTCAAGCCCCAGCATTTT
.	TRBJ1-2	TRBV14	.	CASSPGLDYGYTF	TGTGCCAGCAGCCCTGGACTGGACTATGGCTACACCTTC
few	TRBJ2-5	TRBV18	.	CASSPGDQETQYF	TGTGCCAGCTCACCGGGGGACCAAGAGACCCAGTACTTC
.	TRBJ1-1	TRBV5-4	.	CASSPLGAEAFF	TGTGCCAGCAGCCCTTTAGGCGCTGAAGCTTTCTTT
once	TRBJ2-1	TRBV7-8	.	CASRKSGSYNEQFF	TGTGCCAGCAGGAAAAGTGGTTCCTACAATGAGCAGTTCTTC
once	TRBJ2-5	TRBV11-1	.	CASSSPTGSETQYF	TGTGCCAGCAGCTCCCCGACAGGATCCGAGACCCAGTACTTC
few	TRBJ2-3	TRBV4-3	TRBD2	CASSQDRGGGALDTQYF	TGCGCCAGCAGCCAAGACCGGGGCGGGGGGGCACTAGATACGCAGTATTTT
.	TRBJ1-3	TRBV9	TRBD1	CASSMRGTGTGNTIYF	TGTGCCAGCTCCATGCGTGGGACAGGGACTGGAAACACCATATATTTT
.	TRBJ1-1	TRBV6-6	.	CASSPRYEGEAFF	TGTGCCAGCAGTCCCCGGTATGAAGGGGAAGCTTTCTTT
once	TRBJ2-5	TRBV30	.	CAWTLGGGSETQYF	TGTGCCTGGACCTTAGGGGGGGGCTCGGAGACCCAGTACTTC
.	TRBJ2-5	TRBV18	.	CASSPGIEETQYF	TGTGCCAGCTCACCCGGGATCGAAGAGACCCAGTACTTC
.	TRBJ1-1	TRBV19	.	CASSIDLEWHHTEAFF	TGTGCCAGTAGTATAGATCTCGAGTGGCACCACACTGAAGCTTTCTTT
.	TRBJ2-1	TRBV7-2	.	CASSLLRGYNEQFF	TGTGCCAGCAGCTTATTAAGGGGATACAATGAGCAGTTCTTC
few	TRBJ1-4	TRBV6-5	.	CATTLGEKLFF	TGTGCCACCACCCTCGGCGAAAAACTGTTTTTT
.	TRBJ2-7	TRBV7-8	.	CASSDPYEQYF	TGTGCCAGCAGCGACCCGTACGAGCAGTACTTC
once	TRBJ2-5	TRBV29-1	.	CSVAGGGGETQYF	TGCAGCGTTGCGGGTGGTGGGGGAGAGACCCAGTACTTC
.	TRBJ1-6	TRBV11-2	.	CASSPADYNSPLHF	TGTGCCAGCAGCCCAGCCGACTATAATTCACCCCTCCACTTT
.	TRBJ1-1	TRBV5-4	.	CASSLSKAMNTEAFF	TGTGCCAGCAGCTTATCAAAGGCCATGAACACTGAAGCTTTCTTT
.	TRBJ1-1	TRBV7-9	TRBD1	CASSVQGGTEAFF	TGTGCCAGCAGCGTACAGGGGGGCACTGAAGCTTTCTTT
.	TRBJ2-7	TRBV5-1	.	CASSRNDEQYF	TGCGCCAGCAGTCGTAACGACGAGCAGTACTTC
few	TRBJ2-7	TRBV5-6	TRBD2	CASSGGDYSSYEQYF	TGTGCCAGCAGCGGGGGGGACTACTCCTCCTACGAGCAGTACTTC
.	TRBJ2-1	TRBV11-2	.	CASSLHQGSYEQFF	TGTGCCAGCAGCTTACATCAGGGGAGCTATGAGCAGTTCTTC
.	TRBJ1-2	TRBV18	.	CASSTNEEYGYTF	TGTGCCAGCTCTACCAATGAGGAATATGGCTACACCTTC
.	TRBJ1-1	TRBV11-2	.	CASSLTSVNTEAFF	TGTGCCAGCAGCTTAACTTCGGTGAACACTGAAGCTTTCTTT
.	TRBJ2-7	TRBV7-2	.	CASSYRQHYPSYEQYF	TGTGCCAGCAGTTATCGCCAGCACTATCCTTCCTACGAGCAGTACTTC
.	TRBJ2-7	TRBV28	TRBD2	CASSLTSGSYEQYF	TGTGCCAGCAGTTTAACTAGCGGATCCTACGAGCAGTACTTC
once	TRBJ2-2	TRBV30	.	CAWSVYGTGELFF	TGTGCCTGGAGTGTATATGGAACCGGGGAGCTGTTTTTT
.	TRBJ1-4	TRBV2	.	CASSEAGVGEKLFF	TGTGCCAGCAGTGAAGCGGGGGTCGGGGAAAAACTGTTTTTT
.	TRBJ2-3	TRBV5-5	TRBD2	CASSLAGTSGRGETDTQYF	TGTGCCAGCAGCTTGGCAGGGACTAGCGGGAGAGGGGAAACAGATACGCAGTATTTT
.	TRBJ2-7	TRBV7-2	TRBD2	CASSTRDYTYEQYF	TGTGCCAGCAGCACCCGGGACTACACCTACGAGCAGTACTTC
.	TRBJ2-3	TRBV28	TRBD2	CASSEAGTSGITDTQYF	TGTGCCAGCAGTGAGGCTGGCACTAGCGGGATCACAGATACGCAGTATTTT
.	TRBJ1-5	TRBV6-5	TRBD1	CASSYPGTENQPQHF	TGTGCCAGCAGTTACCCCGGGACAGAGAATCAGCCCCAGCATTTT
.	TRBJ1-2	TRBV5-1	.	CASSLEGGYGYTF	TGCGCCAGCAGCTTGGAAGGGGGCTATGGCTACACCTTC
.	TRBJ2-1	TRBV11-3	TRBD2	CASSLASGGNEQFF	TGTGCCAGCAGCTTAGCTAGCGGGGGAAATGAGCAGTTCTTC
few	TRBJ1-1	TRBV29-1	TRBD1	CSVDRGSWNTEAFF	TGCAGCGTAGACAGGGGATCATGGAACACTGAAGCTTTCTTT
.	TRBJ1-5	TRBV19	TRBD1	CASSIIDRGPQPQHF	TGTGCCAGTAGTATAATCGACAGGGGGCCTCAGCCCCAGCATTTT
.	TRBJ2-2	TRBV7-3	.	CASSFSTTGELFF	TGTGCCAGCAGCTTTTCGACCACCGGGGAGCTGTTTTTT